This T cell receptor beta chain was sequenced during a study of regulatory T cells in long-lasting Graves disease. Findings and limits, study-wide: Preferential use of TRBV28, TRBJ1-2 and TRBJ2-5 was seen in persistent disease.

CDR3-region Arm-PCR and iRepertoire HTBI primers produced the TCR beta libraries. From the multiplex PCR reads, TCRdb called clonotypes with MiXCR, one entry per CDR3 protein. The sample has 300,000 to 350,000 distinct CDR3 sequences; about 20% are singletons. As to time point: persistent/refractory GD, antithyroid drugs over 5 years with positive TRAb. PBMC RNA was the source of the TCR library. This clonotype occurred many times. Its specificity is unknown. The V and J ends lost 0 bases and 2 bases respectively, with 11 bases between them. The CDR3 sequence is 15 residues long. Germline loops: CDR1 DFQATT, CDR2 SNEGSKA (reference sequence).

This sample comprised peripheral blood mononuclear cells (PBMCs), obtained when the disease was refractory, from a patient treated with antithyroid drugs. The V gene is TRBV20-1, the J gene TRBJ1-5, with D possibly TRBD1 on 6 matching bases. The sequence was obtained from a female donor with Graves disease. The CDR3 DNA reads as TGCAGTGCTAGAGATCAATCAGGGGGCAATCAGCCCCAGCATTTT. It encodes CSARDQSGGNQPQHF.